This T cell receptor beta chain was captured in a study of cytomegalovirus exposure and HLA in healthy donors. General study results and limits: Listed as cytomegalovirus-associated were approximately 160 TCR beta chains. V- and J-gene trimming of TCR beta was linked (in a later analysis) to a missense DCLRE1C variant.

PCR employed 60 Vbeta and 13 Jbeta primers. Here immunoSEQ multiplex PCR was the method, and the copy in TCRdb shows in-frame clones only, minus some. The sample holds 150,000 to 200,000 clones, roughly 88% seen once. On this clone: The antigen is not known.

J lost 5 bases, V lost 0 bases, and 5 bases had no gene match. The CDR3 is made up of 15 amino acids. The germline V gene has CDR1 MGHRA and CDR2 YSYEKL. This receptor was identified in a man aged 18 to 35 in good health and CMV-seropositive. The V call is TRBV4-1, the J call TRBJ2-3; TRBD1 matches 7 bases. The sample consisted of PBMCs. CDR3 protein: CASSQDRGPGDTQYF. The CDR3 DNA follows: TGCGCCAGCAGCCAAGATAGGGGGCCGGGAGATACGCAGTATTTT.